The clone carrying this TCR beta chain came up once. Its antigen is not known. The source of the sample is a study of identical twins. A single record per CDR3 protein comes from TCRdb applying MiXCR to the 5' RACE reads. The table lists about 890,000 distinct CDR3 sequences, 9% to 15% of them singletons. Study results and caveats: Zero-insertion analyses were open to partial confounding by invariant MAIT and iNKT cells. The abundant beta clonotypes from cord blood had fewer insertions, and memory repertoires had none of this.

The V gene lost 0 bases and the J gene lost 3 bases, with 12 bases spanning the gap. Germline assignment: CDR1 LGHDT and CDR2 YNNKEL (reference sequence). This CDR3 has 15 residues. In addition, the sample was reused for a study of yellow fever vaccine responses in identical twins. From that paper: Twins' vaccine T cell responses were reported to seem partly convergent and partly personalized.

V usage is TRBV3-1 and J usage is TRBJ2-7; tentative D call: TRBD2 (6 bases). The material sequenced was PBMCs. The TCR comes from a woman between 18 and 30 years old in good health. The CDR3 nucleotides are TGTGCCAGCAGCCAAGATATGCTAGCGAGCTACGAGCAGTACTTC. It yields the protein CASSQDMLASYEQYF.